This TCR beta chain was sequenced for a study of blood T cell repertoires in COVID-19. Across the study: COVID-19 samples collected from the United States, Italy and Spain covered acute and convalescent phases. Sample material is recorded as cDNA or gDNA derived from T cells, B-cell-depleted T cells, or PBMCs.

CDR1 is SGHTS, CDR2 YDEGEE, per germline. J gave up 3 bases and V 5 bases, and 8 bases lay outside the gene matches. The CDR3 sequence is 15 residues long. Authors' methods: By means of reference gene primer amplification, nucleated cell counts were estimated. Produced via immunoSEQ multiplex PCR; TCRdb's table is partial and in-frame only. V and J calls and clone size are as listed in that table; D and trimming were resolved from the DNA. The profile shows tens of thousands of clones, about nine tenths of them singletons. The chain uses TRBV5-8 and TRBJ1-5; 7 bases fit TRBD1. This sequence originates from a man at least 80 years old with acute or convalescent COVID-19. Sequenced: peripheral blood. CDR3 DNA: TGTGCCAGCAGTTCCGACAGGGTTCCCAATCAGCCCCAGCATTTT. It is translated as CASSSDRVPNQPQHF.